The 28 T cell receptor beta chains presented below share a single source sample, sequenced in a study of T cell repertoires in cytomegalovirus infection. TCRdb passed the reads through MiXCR, listing each CDR3 protein once. The sample has 500,000 or so distinct CDR3 sequences, more than 15% seen once. Sequencing was done on a sample of CD8+ T cells from PBMCs. Receptors were obtained from a human donor in good health (CMV status not recorded). Some clones in this sample may be carry-over from other donors' samples.

This clonotype was counted only a few times. The J gene is TRBJ1-1, the V gene TRBV19, with TRBD1 identical over 9 bases. Losses at the gene ends were 3 bases for V and 0 bases for J; bases not matched to a gene: 2. The CDR3 length is 15 residues. The germline CDR1 and CDR2 sequences are LNHDA and SQIVND (reference sequence). The CDR3 region has the DNA TGTGCCAGTAGTATGACAGGGGGGATGAACACTGAAGCTTTCTTT. It codes for CASSMTGGMNTEAFF.

This clonotype was recorded at least ten times. The CDR3 loop is CASSPDRGGTEAFF. The CDR3, as DNA: TGTGCCAGCAGCCCGGACAGGGGTGGTACTGAAGCTTTCTTT. This chain connects TRBV2 to TRBJ1-1, with 9 bases that match TRBD1. This CDR3 has 14 amino acids. After removal of 6 bases from V and 5 bases from J, the junction contained 7 bases not matched to a gene. From germline, CDR1 is SNHLY and CDR2 FYNNEI.

This clonotype was observed many times. The chain recombines TRBV14 with TRBJ1-6, with D uncertain. Germline V gene data show CDR1 as SGHDN and CDR2 as FVKESK. Between the trimmed V and J ends, which lost 0 bases and 3 bases, there was a span of 6 bases. The CDR3 has 15 amino acids. Here the CDR3 DNA reads TGTGCCAGCAGCCAAGAAACAGTCTATAATTCACCCCTCCACTTT. This gives the protein CASSQETVYNSPLHF.

The CDR3 spells CASSPASIQEQFF. In DNA form, the CDR3 reads TGTGCCAGTTCCCCAGCGTCTATCCAAGAGCAGTTCTTC. V usage is TRBV27 and J usage is TRBJ2-1; D not resolved. Trimming took 9 bases from V and 10 from J, leaving 19 bases between them. The CDR3 runs 13 residues. Germline CDR1 is MNHEY and CDR2 is SMNVEV (reference sequence).

The chain recombines TRBV5-1 with TRBJ2-1, with TRBD1 matching 7 bases. The CDR3 has 12 amino acids. With V trimmed by 4 bases and J by 9 bases, 4 bases remained unmatched. Germline lookup yields CDR1 SGHRS and CDR2 YFSETQ. The CDR3 reads CASSPTGPEQFF. Written as DNA, the CDR3 is TGCGCCAGCAGCCCGACAGGGCCTGAGCAGTTCTTC.

The rearrangement links TRBV12-3 or TRBV12-4 to TRBJ1-2; D remains ambiguous. V was shortened by 6 bases and J by 4 bases, with 24 bases between the two germline ends. This CDR3 spans 17 amino acids. CDR3 in DNA: TGTGCCAGCAGCATTACTCTCATCTCGACGTCTATCTATGGCTACACCTTC. Translated: CASSITLISTSIYGYTF.

With respect to this clonotype: A much larger clone lies a single base off, so this may be a read error. J is TRBJ1-2 and V is TRBV7-6; 7 nucleotides align to TRBD1. The CDR3 covers 13 residues. The J segment lost 8 bases and the V segment lost 7 bases, leaving 10 bases of the junction unmatched. CDR1 SGHVS and CDR2 FNYEAQ come from the germline V gene. The CDR3 here is CASNEQGLGGYTF. The CDR3 coding sequence is TGTGCCAGCAACGAACAGGGGCTTGGCGGCTACACCTTC. Full variable domain (outside the CDR3, taken from reference TRBV7-6 and TRBJ1-2): GAGVSQSPRYKVTKRGQDVALRCDPISGHVSLYWYRQALGQGPEFLTYFNYEAQQDKSGLPNDRFSAERPEGSISTLTIQRTEQRDSAMYRCASNEQGLGGYTFGSGTRLTVV.

This clonotype was observed a handful of times. V is TRBV6-5 and J is TRBJ2-1, with 8 nucleotides matching TRBD2. CDR1 and CDR2 from the germline V gene are MNHEY and SVGAGI. With V trimmed by 4 bases and J by 8 bases, 13 bases remained unmatched. The CDR3 is made up of 16 amino acids. CDR3 nucleotides: TGTGCCAGCAGTTTCTCCTCCGCGGGAGCGGGGGATGAGCAGTTCTTC. Amino acid sequence: CASSFSSAGAGDEQFF.

This clonotype was seen more than once but under ten times. The J gene is TRBJ2-7, the V gene TRBV4-2; a weak D match, TRBD1 (5 bases). From germline, CDR1 is LGHNA and CDR2 YNFKEQ. The CDR3 extends over 15 amino acids. Trimming left V 0 bases short and J 0 bases short, with 9 bases between. The CDR3 loop reads CASSQESQGSYEQYF. Written as DNA, the CDR3 is TGTGCCAGCAGCCAAGAAAGTCAGGGCTCCTACGAGCAGTACTTC.

The chain joins TRBV19 to TRBJ2-7; no clear D. The germline V and J ends were trimmed by 5 bases and 3 bases, with 11 bases remaining between them. The length of the CDR3 is 13 residues. Germline loops: CDR1 LNHDA, CDR2 SQIVND (reference sequence). This CDR3 reads CASSSTSFYEQYF. DNA for the CDR3: TGTGCCAGTAGTTCGACTTCATTCTACGAGCAGTACTTC.

This clonotype was recorded a few times. The chain combines TRBV15 with TRBJ2-2; the D gene could be TRBD1 or TRBD2 (5 bases each). The CDR3 is made up of 15 amino acids. V was trimmed by 3 bases and J by 2 bases, leaving 10 bases between them. Germline loops: CDR1 LNHNV, CDR2 YYDKDF (reference sequence). The CDR3 loop is CATSSSGLNTGELFF. DNA for the CDR3: TGTGCCACCAGCAGTTCGGGGCTCAACACCGGGGAGCTGTTTTTT.

This clonotype was picked up a small number of times. The chain recombines TRBV5-1 with TRBJ2-1; D is possibly TRBD1 (6 bases). V was cut by 3 bases and J by 2 bases, with 15 bases left in between. Germline V gene sequence: CDR1 SGHRS, CDR2 YFSETQ. This CDR3 is built from 16 residues. The CDR3 loop reads CASSWYPEGAYNEQFF. The CDR3 DNA sequence: TGCGCCAGCAGCTGGTATCCCGAGGGGGCCTACAATGAGCAGTTCTTC.

Ten or more counts support this clonotype. The chain couples TRBV7-9 to TRBJ1-1, with D maybe TRBD1 (6 bases). CDR1 and CDR2 (germline): SEHNR, FQNEAQ (reference sequence). The CDR3 covers 14 residues. Trimming stripped 6 bases from V and 3 bases from J, with 14 bases between. The CDR3 here is CASSYLTGYTEAFF. In DNA form, the CDR3 reads TGTGCCAGCAGTTACCTTACAGGGTACACTGAAGCTTTCTTT.

This chain joins TRBV19 and TRBJ2-1; possible D gene TRBD2, 6 bases. The CDR3 has 14 amino acids. V dropped 4 bases and J dropped 9 bases, with 16 bases sitting between them. In germline, CDR1 is LNHDA, CDR2 SQIVND (reference sequence). The CDR3: CASSSLLGGSEQFF. The CDR3 DNA reads as TGTGCCAGTAGTAGTCTTCTCGGGGGAAGTGAGCAGTTCTTC.

The genes are TRBV27 and TRBJ2-7; tentatively, D is TRBD1 (5 bases). Trimming removed 3 bases from V and 7 bases from J, with 13 bases in between. Germline V gives CDR1 MNHEY, CDR2 SMNVEV (reference sequence). The CDR3 covers 13 residues. Here the CDR3 DNA reads TGTGCCAGCAGTTTCAGGGCGGAAAGGGAGCAGTACTTC. Its protein is CASSFRAEREQYF.

Regarding this clonotype: A much larger clone differs from this one at a single base, so this may be a read error. V usage is TRBV4-1 and J usage is TRBJ2-1; a weak D match, TRBD2 (6 bases). The CDR3 covers 17 residues. Germline V gene sequence: CDR1 MGHRA, CDR2 YSYEKL. CDR3 region: CASSQERAAGPYNVQFF. In DNA form, the CDR3 reads TGTGCCAGCAGCCAAGAGCGGGCCGCGGGACCCTACAATGTGCAGTTCTTC.

The chain links TRBV3-1 to TRBJ1-1; possibly TRBD1 for D (5 bases). The CDR3 sequence is 19 residues long. Germline CDR1 LGHDT, CDR2 YNNKEL (reference sequence). V was pared by 1 base and J by 0 bases, with 21 bases between. The CDR3 reads CASSQGFRGLSLLNTEAFF. The CDR3 nucleotides are TGTGCCAGCAGCCAAGGATTTCGGGGCTTAAGCCTACTGAACACTGAAGCTTTCTTT.

This clonotype appeared many times. This chain links TRBV7-6 with TRBJ1-4; tentative D call: TRBD1 (6 bases). Germline V gene sequence: CDR1 SGHVS, CDR2 FNYEAQ. Trimming removed 1 base from V and 2 bases from J, with 20 bases in between. The CDR3 length is 19 residues. CDR3 sequence reads: CASSLESEDSLGTNEKLFF. The CDR3 DNA follows: TGTGCCAGCAGCTTAGAATCTGAGGACAGCCTGGGGACTAATGAAAAACTGTTTTTT.

The chain joins TRBV11-3 to TRBJ1-4; no firm D call. This CDR3 contains 16 residues. Germline-derived CDR1 and CDR2 are SGHNT and YENEEA. V was cut by 1 base and J by 8 bases, with 17 bases left in between. The CDR3: CASSLVISGPREKLFF. The CDR3 DNA reads TGTGCCAGCAGCTTAGTAATTTCCGGGCCTCGGGAAAAACTGTTTTTT.

This clonotype has a handful of counts. This chain joins TRBV28 and TRBJ2-7; no clear D. From germline, CDR1 is MDHEN and CDR2 SYDVKM. The CDR3 spans 12 residues. Trimming removed 8 bases from V and 2 bases from J, with 10 bases in between. CDR3 coding DNA: TGTGCCAGCGGTTCACCAACCTACGAGCAGTACTTC. Residues: CASGSPTYEQYF.

About this clonotype itself: Since a much larger clone is just one base distant, this may be a read error. V is TRBV12-3 or TRBV12-4 and J is TRBJ2-6, with 7 bases aligning to TRBD1. J gave up 5 bases and V 4 bases, and 8 bases lay outside the gene matches. There are 16 residues in the CDR3. The CDR3 nucleotides are TGTGCCAGCAGTTCCGGGACAGCACTCAGGGCCAACGTCCTGACTTTC. Translated: CASSSGTALRANVLTF.

This clonotype was counted a few times. The chain recombines TRBV27 with TRBJ2-3, with 9 bases matching TRBD1. Per the germline V gene, CDR1 is MNHEY and CDR2 is SMNVEV (reference sequence). Trimming cost V 5 bases and J 8 bases; bases outside gene matches: 14. The CDR3 runs to 16 residues. CDR3 nucleotide sequence: TGTGCCAGCAGTCAATGGGACAGGGCCTACGGGGGTACGCAGTATTTT. Its protein is CASSQWDRAYGGTQYF.

This clonotype was recorded many times. Here the CDR3 reads CASSWPSEPNEQFF. CDR3 coding DNA: TGTGCCAGCAGCTGGCCTAGCGAACCTAATGAGCAGTTCTTC. V is TRBV7-9 and J is TRBJ2-1; tentative D call: TRBD2 (6 bases). The CDR3 is 14 amino acids. Per the germline V gene, CDR1 is SEHNR and CDR2 is FQNEAQ (reference sequence). The V gene lost 4 bases and the J gene lost 7 bases, with 14 bases spanning the gap.

The chain joins TRBV4-2 to TRBJ1-5; 8 bases match TRBD1. The CDR3 length is 19 residues. J lost 0 bases, V lost 2 bases, and 12 bases had no gene match. From germline, CDR1 is LGHNA and CDR2 YNFKEQ. The CDR3 loop reads CASSQRLGQGPNSNQPQHF. The CDR3 nucleotides read TGTGCCAGCAGCCAACGCCTAGGACAGGGCCCGAATAGCAATCAGCCCCAGCATTTT.

The chain employs TRBV5-1 and TRBJ1-1; TRBD1 matches 10 bases. V shed 3 bases, J shed 1 base, and the junction held 6 bases outside the gene matches. The CDR3 totals 16 residues. From germline, CDR1 is SGHRS and CDR2 YFSETQ. CDR3 sequence reads: CASSYPRTGGNTEAFF. The CDR3 nucleotides read TGCGCCAGCAGCTATCCAAGGACAGGGGGGAACACTGAAGCTTTCTTT.

On this clonotype itself: An end of the junction does not agree with germline; a read error may underlie this. The chain combines TRBV28 with TRBJ2-1, with D perhaps matching TRBD1 (6 bases). Germline CDR1 and CDR2: MDHEN and SYDVKM. The CDR3 has 16 residues. The CDR3 DNA reads as TGTGCAAGCAGCCCCTATGAGGGGGAGATGGAAAATGAGCAGTTCTTC. It specifies CASSPYEGEMENEQFF.

The chain is built from TRBV9 and TRBJ2-3; D might be TRBD2 (6 bases). Germline lookup yields CDR1 SGDLS and CDR2 YYNGEE. Trimming cost V 0 bases and J 3 bases, with 11 bases left between them. CDR3 length: 15 residues. CDR3 nucleotides: TGTGCCAGCAGCGTAGGAAGCCTAGCGACAGATACGCAGTATTTT. Translating it yields CASSVGSLATDTQYF. Variable domain in full (rest from reference TRBV9 and TRBJ2-3): DSGVTQTPKHLITATGQRVTLRCSPRSGDLSVYWYQQSLDQGLQFLIQYYNGEERAKGNILERFSAQQFPDLHSELNLSSLELGDSALYFCASSVGSLATDTQYFGPGTRLTVL.

The rearrangement joins TRBV11-1 to TRBJ1-4; TRBD1 aligns across 7 bases. The length of the CDR3 is 14 residues. Germline V gene lookup returns CDR1 SGHAT and CDR2 FQDESV (reference sequence). Unmatched junction bases numbered 5, after V lost 4 bases and J lost 6 bases. CDR3 in DNA: TGTGCCAGCAGCTATGACAGGGCGGATGAAAAACTGTTTTTT. This encodes CASSYDRADEKLFF.